The clone carrying this T cell receptor (beta chain) was detected a few times. MiXCR, applied by TCRdb to the RT-PCR reads, yields one record per CDR3 protein. The table records about 680,000 distinct CDR3 sequences, 11% to 15% of them present only once. Trimming removed 4 bases from V and 1 base from J, with 10 bases in between. The CDR3 is 13 residues long. Germline CDR1 GTSNPN, CDR2 SVGIG (reference sequence). This chain connects TRBV30 to TRBJ1-1; the D is unclear. This clonotype was sampled from a female donor in good health, serving as a healthy control. Material for sequencing was memory CD4+ T cells from blood. CDR3 in DNA: TGTGCCTGGATGTCCTGGGAGAACACTGAAGCTTTCTTT. This codes for CAWMSWENTEAFF.